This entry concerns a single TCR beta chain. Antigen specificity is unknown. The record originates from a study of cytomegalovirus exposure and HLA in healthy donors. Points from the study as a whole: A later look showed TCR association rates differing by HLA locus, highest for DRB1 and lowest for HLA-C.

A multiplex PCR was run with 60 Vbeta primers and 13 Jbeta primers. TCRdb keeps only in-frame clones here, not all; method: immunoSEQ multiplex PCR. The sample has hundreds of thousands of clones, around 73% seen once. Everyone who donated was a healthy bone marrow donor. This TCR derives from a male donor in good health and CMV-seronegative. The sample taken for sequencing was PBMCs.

CDR3 region: CASSYRQGYNSPLHF. As DNA, the CDR3 is TGTGCCAGCAGTTACCGACAGGGCTATAATTCACCCCTCCACTTT. V gene TRBV6-5 combines with J gene TRBJ1-6, with 7 nucleotides matching TRBD1. The length of the CDR3 is 15 residues. J was trimmed by 3 bases and V by 2 bases; bases with no gene match: 1. Germline values: CDR1 MNHEY, CDR2 SVGAGI.